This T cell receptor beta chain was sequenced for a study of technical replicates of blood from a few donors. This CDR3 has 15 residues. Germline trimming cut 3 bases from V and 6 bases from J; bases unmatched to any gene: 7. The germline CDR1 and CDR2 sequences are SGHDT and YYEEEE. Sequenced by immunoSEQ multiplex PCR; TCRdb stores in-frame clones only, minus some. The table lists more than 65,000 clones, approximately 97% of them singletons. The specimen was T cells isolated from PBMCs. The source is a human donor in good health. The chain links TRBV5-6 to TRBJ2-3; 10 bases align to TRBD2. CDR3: CASSYPSGSSDTQYF. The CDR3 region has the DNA TGTGCCAGCAGCTATCCTAGCGGGAGTTCGGATACGCAGTATTTT.